This T cell receptor beta chain was identified during a study of lymphopenia after photon versus proton radiotherapy. Broader study findings: After lymphocyte nadir, photon-treated repertoires showed oligoclonal expansion, especially CD8+ Temra. Relative stability marked proton patients; photon patients lost diversity and naive cells.

The CDR3 extends over 14 amino acids. V gave up 5 bases and J gave up 7 bases; unmatched junction bases: 10. The germline V gene encodes CDR1 MRHNA and CDR2 SNTAGT. This clone was detected once. Its antigen is currently unknown. TCRdb's copy holds only in-frame clones and misses some; the assay was immunoSEQ multiplex PCR. The sample lists about 70,000 clones, around 86% occurring once. This clonotype was sampled from a man aged 80 or over with esophageal cancer. The sample in question was peripheral blood, obtained from a patient treated with proton-based radiotherapy. This rearrangement joins TRBV6-4 to TRBJ1-2; 7 bases are a match to TRBD1. This chain's CDR3 is CASSTDTGAAGYTF. CDR3 coding DNA: TGTGCCAGCAGTACCGACACAGGGGCTGCTGGCTACACCTTC.